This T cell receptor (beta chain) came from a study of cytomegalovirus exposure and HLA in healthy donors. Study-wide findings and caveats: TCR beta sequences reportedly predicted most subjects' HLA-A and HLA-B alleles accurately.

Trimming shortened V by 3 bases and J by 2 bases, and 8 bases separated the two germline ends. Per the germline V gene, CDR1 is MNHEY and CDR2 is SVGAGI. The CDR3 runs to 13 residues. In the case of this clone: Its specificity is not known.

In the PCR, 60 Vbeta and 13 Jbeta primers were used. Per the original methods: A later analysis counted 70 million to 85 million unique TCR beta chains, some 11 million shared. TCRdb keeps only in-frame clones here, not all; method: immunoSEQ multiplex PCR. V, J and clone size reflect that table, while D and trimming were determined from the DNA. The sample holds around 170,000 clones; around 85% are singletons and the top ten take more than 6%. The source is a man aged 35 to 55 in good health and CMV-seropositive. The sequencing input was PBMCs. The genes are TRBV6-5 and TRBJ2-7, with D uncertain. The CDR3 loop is CASSYPPTYEQYF. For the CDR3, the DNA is TGTGCCAGCAGTTATCCCCCCACCTACGAGCAGTACTTC.